This T cell receptor (beta chain) appears in the sequencing data of a study of T-cell memory formation after mild COVID-19. CDR1 is MNHEY, CDR2 SVGAGI, per germline. Trimming took 0 bases from V and 2 from J, leaving 11 bases between them. This CDR3 has 15 amino acids. Each CDR3 protein gets one entry after TCRdb re-called the 5' RACE reads with MiXCR. The profile shows hundreds of thousands of distinct CDR3 sequences, roughly 15% of them singletons. Sequences were obtained from PBMCs or a T cell subset sorted from them (not recorded which). V usage is TRBV6-5 and J usage is TRBJ2-7; D ambiguous. This receptor was taken from an adult woman who had mild COVID-19 (a few samples of this study predate the infection). Cell type and time point are not known. The CDR3 spells CASSYSTRRTYEQYF. The DNA of the CDR3 is TGTGCCAGCAGTTACTCGACGCGGCGCACCTACGAGCAGTACTTC.